Each of the 25 T cell receptor beta chains below was sequenced from the same sample in a study of long-term antiretroviral therapy in people with HIV. Sequencing used immunoSEQ v3.0 at survey level. The data were produced by immunoSEQ multiplex PCR, yet TCRdb's version contains in-frame clones alone and is incomplete. This table holds 40,000 to 60,000 clones, around 84% found once. The sample was unsorted PBMCs, taken 0.8 years after starting antiretroviral therapy. The receptor set was obtained from a woman younger than 30 with HIV.

The chain is built from TRBV4-1 and TRBJ2-5, with 7 bases that match TRBD2. Germline lookup yields CDR1 MGHRA and CDR2 YSYEKL. Trimming removed 3 bases from V and 5 bases from J; junction bases left unmatched: 12. The CDR3 has 16 amino acids. CDR3 nucleotide sequence: TGCGCCAGCAGCCAGGGGGGGGTACATCGCGGGGAGACCCAGTACTTC. Translated, it gives CASSQGGVHRGETQYF.

The rearrangement uses TRBV18 and TRBJ1-5, with 7 bases fitting TRBD1. Germline assignment: CDR1 KGHSH and CDR2 LQKENI. Trimming at V came to 1 base and at J to 6 bases, leaving 6 bases not matched to a gene. This CDR3 has 15 amino acids. The DNA for the CDR3 is TGTGCCAGCTCACCACGACAGGGTGCAGCTCAGCCCCAGCATTTT. Amino acids: CASSPRQGAAQPQHF.

The chain recombines TRBV7-9 with TRBJ1-4; D is unclear. V lost 3 bases and J 3 bases, leaving 8 bases between the germline ends. Looked up from germline, CDR1 is SEHNR and CDR2 is FQNEAQ (reference sequence). CDR3 length: 14 amino acids. As DNA, the CDR3 is TGTGCCAGCAGCTTCTTTGCGGCTAATGAAAAACTGTTTTTT. Translating gives CASSFFAANEKLFF.

This clone was counted between two and nine times. The rearrangement links TRBV28 to TRBJ1-2, with D maybe TRBD1 (6 bases). CDR3 size: 13 residues. The V and J ends lost 6 bases and 12 bases respectively, with 20 bases between them. Germline assignment: CDR1 MDHEN and CDR2 SYDVKM. This CDR3 reads CASSSTGFPLDTF. The CDR3 DNA follows: TGTGCCAGCAGCTCCACAGGGTTTCCCCTAGACACCTTC.

This chain joins TRBV27 and TRBJ2-7; D may be TRBD1 (6 bases). Trimming pared 5 bases from V and 2 bases from J, leaving 19 bases between. The length of the CDR3 is 16 residues. In germline, CDR1 is MNHEY, CDR2 SMNVEV (reference sequence). For the CDR3, the DNA is TGTGCCAGCAGTGCCGTGACAGGTGTTGTCGCCTACGAGCAGTACTTC. It translates to CASSAVTGVVAYEQYF.

The chain couples TRBV15 to TRBJ2-1; D perhaps matches TRBD2 (5 bases). Germline V lookup: CDR1 LNHNV, CDR2 YYDKDF (reference sequence). Trimming stripped 3 bases from V and 7 bases from J, with 19 bases between. CDR3 length equals 16 residues. CDR3: CATSSPPQGRVNEQFF. The CDR3, as DNA: TGTGCCACCAGCAGCCCCCCCCAAGGGAGAGTGAATGAGCAGTTCTTC.

This clone was observed a few times. CDR3 DNA sequence: TGTGCCAGCAGTGTAGCGGGAGGGACAGATACGCAGTATTTT. Its translation is CASSVAGGTDTQYF. The chain joins TRBV6-4 to TRBJ2-3; 11 nucleotides agree with TRBD2. J gave up 3 bases and V 4 bases, and 0 bases lay outside the gene matches. This CDR3 comprises 14 residues. Germline CDR1 reads MRHNA; CDR2 reads SNTAGT.

This clone has just a few counts. Relative to the germline gene, one junction end is altered; a read error may explain this. This chain links TRBV7-7 with TRBJ2-7, with D uncertain. The CDR3 length is 13 residues. Germline CDR1 is SSHAT and CDR2 is FNYEAQ (reference sequence). The CDR3, as DNA: TGTGCTAGCAGCTTAGCCGGGTTCGACGAGCAGTACTTC. This sequence encodes CASSLAGFDEQYF. Full variable domain (rest looked up from reference TRBV7-7 and TRBJ2-7): GAGVSQSPRYKVTKRGQDVTLRCDPISSHATLYWYQQALGQGPEFLTYFNYEAQPDKSGLPSDRFSAERPEGSISTLTIQRTEQRDSAMYRCASSLAGFDEQYFGPGTRLTVT.

This clone occurred once. This chain's CDR3 is CASSESLGTSGKSYNEQFF. The CDR3 DNA reads as TGTGCCAGCAGTGAATCCCTTGGGACTAGCGGGAAATCCTACAATGAGCAGTTCTTC. The V gene is TRBV2, the J gene TRBJ2-1, with 13 nucleotides matching TRBD2. Germline V gene lookup returns CDR1 SNHLY and CDR2 FYNNEI. V was clipped by 2 bases and J by 1 base; unmatched bases: 8. This CDR3 spans 19 amino acids.

The gene calls are TRBV7-2 and TRBJ2-7, with 8 bases lining up with TRBD1. Germline V gives CDR1 SGHTA, CDR2 FQGNSA. V gave up 4 bases and J gave up 0 bases; unmatched junction bases: 14. The CDR3 has 18 amino acids. The CDR3 nucleotides are TGTGCCAGCAGCTCAGGGGGCCTAAACAGGGCTCGCTCCTACGAGCAGTACTTC. This codes for CASSSGGLNRARSYEQYF.

This clone was seen once. This chain links TRBV4-1 with TRBJ2-1, with 10 nucleotides matching TRBD2. Germline trimming cut 2 bases from V and 4 bases from J; bases unmatched to any gene: 5. The V gene's germline CDR1 is MGHRA and CDR2 YSYEKL. The CDR3 totals 16 residues. The CDR3 spells CASSQQPAGGYNEQFF. In DNA, the CDR3 is TGCGCCAGCAGCCAACAGCCAGCGGGAGGGTACAATGAGCAGTTCTTC.

The chain is built from TRBV25-1 and TRBJ2-2, with TRBD2 as a possible D gene (5 bases). Germline CDR1 is MGHDK and CDR2 is SYGVNS. Trimming removed 6 bases at V and 0 bases at J, with 8 bases between. The CDR3 extends over 14 amino acids. CDR3 amino acids: CASSRRTNTGELFF. Here the CDR3 DNA reads TGTGCCAGCAGCCGGAGGACGAACACCGGGGAGCTGTTTTTT.

The rearrangement uses TRBV9 and TRBJ2-2; 9 bases align to TRBD2. Germline lookup yields CDR1 SGDLS and CDR2 YYNGEE. The CDR3 spans 16 residues. V shed 4 bases, J shed 8 bases, and the junction held 12 bases outside the gene matches. In DNA form, the CDR3 reads TGTGCCAGCAGCACGCGCGATCTAGCGGGGTGGGGGGAGCTGTTTTTT. Protein sequence: CASSTRDLAGWGELFF.

This clone was seen a few times. V and J are TRBV19 and TRBJ2-1; no clear D gene. The CDR3 is 15 amino acids. Germline V lookup: CDR1 LNHDA, CDR2 SQIVND (reference sequence). The V and J ends lost 5 bases and 6 bases respectively, with 17 bases between them. CDR3 amino acids: CASSLNRAYGNEQFF. In DNA form, the CDR3 reads TGTGCCAGTAGTTTAAACCGGGCGTATGGCAATGAGCAGTTCTTC.

The count of this clone is one. The rearrangement uses TRBV7-2 and TRBJ1-1; D is perhaps TRBD1 (5 bases). Trimming pared 1 base from V and 6 bases from J, leaving 12 bases between. Germline CDR1 is SGHTA and CDR2 is FQGNSA. The CDR3 spans 14 residues. The CDR3 loop reads CASSLGGRGPEAFF. In DNA form, the CDR3 reads TGTGCCAGCAGCTTAGGGGGCAGAGGACCTGAAGCTTTCTTT.

This chain connects TRBV14 to TRBJ2-3; D assignment may be TRBD1 or TRBD2 (6 bases each). The germline V and J ends were trimmed by 4 bases and 0 bases, with 17 bases remaining between them. From germline, CDR1 is SGHDN and CDR2 FVKESK. This CDR3 is built from 17 residues. CDR3 nucleotides: TGTGCCAGCAGCCCCCCGTGGGGGGCGGCTAGCACAGATACGCAGTATTTT. It is translated as CASSPPWGAASTDTQYF.

The V gene is TRBV19, the J gene TRBJ1-2; D gene unclear. The CDR3 sequence is 14 residues long. V lost 3 bases, J lost 3 bases, and 11 bases lay in between. Germline V gene data show CDR1 as LNHDA and CDR2 as SQIVND (reference sequence). For the CDR3, the DNA is TGTGCCAGTAGTATGGTTCTCGGTCACTATGGCTACACCTTC. Protein sequence: CASSMVLGHYGYTF.

The chain carries TRBV5-1 and TRBJ2-5, with D maybe TRBD1 (5 bases). CDR1 SGHRS and CDR2 YFSETQ come from the germline V gene. V lost 4 bases and J 5 bases, leaving 24 bases between the germline ends. This CDR3 comprises 17 residues. The CDR3 bases are TGCGCCAGCAGCGTGGGGCAGCAAGCCAACCTTTACGAGACCCAGTACTTC. Translation gives CASSVGQQANLYETQYF.

The chain uses TRBV5-4 and TRBJ2-2; 7 nucleotides align to TRBD2. Germline-derived CDR1 and CDR2 are SGHNT and YYREEE (reference sequence). The CDR3 consists of 18 residues. V shed 2 bases and J 1 base; nucleotides not matched to a gene: 11. The CDR3 nucleotides are TGTGCCAGCAGCTTAGTTCCCGGGGGAGGGAGGAACACCGGGGAGCTGTTTTTT. This encodes CASSLVPGGGRNTGELFF. The full variable domain, rest sourced from reference TRBV5-4 and TRBJ2-2, is ETGVTQSPTHLIKTRGQQVTLRCSSQSGHNTVSWYQQALGQGPQFIFQYYREEENGRGNFPPRFSGLQFPNYSSELNVNALELDDSALYLCASSLVPGGGRNTGELFFGEGSRLTVL.

CDR3 sequence (DNA): TGTGCCAGCAGTTCCCGACAGGGAGGCCAGTACGAGCAGTACTTC. Its protein is CASSSRQGGQYEQYF. The chain has TRBV28 and TRBJ2-7; tentatively, D is TRBD1 (7 bases). The V end was cut by 4 bases, the J end by 4 bases, with 17 bases between. Per germline, CDR1 MDHEN and CDR2 SYDVKM. This CDR3 contains 15 residues.

The rearrangement uses TRBV4-3 and TRBJ1-2; perhaps TRBD1 as D (6 bases). Germline CDR1 and CDR2: LGHNA and YSLEER. V was trimmed by 1 base and J by 6 bases, leaving 12 bases between them. The CDR3 totals 14 residues. CDR3 region: CASSQARQADGYTF. CDR3 in DNA: TGCGCCAGCAGCCAAGCTAGACAGGCGGATGGCTACACCTTC.

The V and J genes are TRBV11-2 and TRBJ2-7, with a possible D match to TRBD2 (5 bases). This CDR3 contains 14 residues. Germline-derived CDR1 and CDR2 are SGHAT and FQNNGV. With 1 base removed from V and 2 bases from J, the gap between germline ends came to 9 bases. DNA for the CDR3: TGTGCCAGCAGCTTAGCCGGGGTAGCCTACGAGCAGTACTTC. Residues: CASSLAGVAYEQYF.

The chain employs TRBV29-1 and TRBJ2-3; 7 bases are a match to TRBD2. Germline values: CDR1 SQVTM, CDR2 ANQGSEA. V shed 0 bases and J 4 bases; nucleotides not matched to a gene: 10. The CDR3 is made up of 16 amino acids. The CDR3 DNA reads as TGCAGCGTTGAAGACTGGGAGGGGCGGTCCGCAGATACGCAGTATTTT. Its translation is CSVEDWEGRSADTQYF.

This chain connects TRBV29-1 to TRBJ2-3, with 11 bases fitting TRBD1. After removal of 3 bases from V and 2 bases from J, the junction contained 10 bases not matched to a gene. Germline CDR1 is SQVTM and CDR2 is ANQGSEA. The CDR3 runs 17 residues. CDR3 amino acids: CSVELTRDRGFTDTQYF. The CDR3 region has the DNA TGCAGCGTTGAGCTAACCCGGGACAGGGGGTTCACAGATACGCAGTATTTT.

A single count supports this clone. V usage is TRBV7-8 and J usage is TRBJ1-3, with TRBD1 matching over 10 bases. Germline assignment: CDR1 SGHVS and CDR2 FQNEAQ. Trimming cost V 3 bases and J 2 bases; bases outside gene matches: 1. CDR3 length equals 15 residues. The CDR3 sequence is CASSFGTGAGNTIYF. Written as DNA, the CDR3 is TGTGCCAGCAGCTTTGGGACAGGGGCTGGAAACACCATATATTTT.